The 14 T cell receptor beta chains below come from one sample, sequenced in a study of PD-1 blockade in classical Hodgkin lymphoma. Time point defined: cycle 4 day 1 (C4D1), after more than five weeks of nivolumab. Patients all relapsed after autologous stem cell transplantation, and there was variation in brentuximab vedotin exposure. Sequencing was performed with immunoSEQ multiplex PCR; in TCRdb, only in-frame clones are kept and a portion is missing. Among about 93,000 clones listed, about 77% were seen once. This material consisted of peripheral blood mononuclear cells (PBMCs), taken before the fourth cycle of nivolumab. Receptor source: a human donor with classical Hodgkin lymphoma.

The J gene is TRBJ1-2, the V gene TRBV9; 7 bases agree with TRBD1. Trimming at V came to 0 bases and at J to 3 bases, leaving 5 bases not matched to a gene. CDR1 is SGDLS and CDR2 is YYNGEE in the germline V gene. The CDR3 is made up of 15 amino acids. The CDR3 reads CASSVAQGVYYGYTF. DNA of the CDR3: TGTGCCAGCAGCGTAGCTCAGGGGGTTTACTATGGCTACACCTTC.

V usage is TRBV28 and J usage is TRBJ2-4; D is uncertain. The CDR3 length is 16 residues. CDR1 and CDR2 from the germline V gene are MDHEN and SYDVKM. Trimming shortened V by 1 base and J by 8 bases, and 18 bases separated the two germline ends. CDR3 region: CASSLYPRQRLDIQYF. CDR3 DNA sequence: TGTGCCAGCAGTTTATACCCTCGGCAGAGGTTGGACATTCAGTACTTC.

The rearrangement links TRBV10-3 to TRBJ1-5, with 10 nucleotides matching TRBD1. The germline V gene has CDR1 ENHRY and CDR2 SYGVKD. J was trimmed by 2 bases and V by 8 bases; bases with no gene match: 6. The CDR3 covers 15 residues. The CDR3 sequence is CAIGRTGGGNQPQHF. For the CDR3, the DNA is TGTGCCATCGGGCGGACAGGGGGTGGCAATCAGCCCCAGCATTTT.

This rearrangement joins TRBV2 to TRBJ1-5; D is unresolved. The CDR3 runs to 22 residues. Germline-derived CDR1 and CDR2 are SNHLY and FYNNEI. The V end lost 0 bases, the J end lost 0 bases, and 27 bases lay between the germline ends. The CDR3 reads CASSEARFGQLRRYHSNQPQHF. DNA for the CDR3: TGTGCCAGCAGTGAAGCGAGGTTTGGTCAGCTCCGCCGCTATCATAGCAATCAGCCCCAGCATTTT.

This chain links TRBV7-3 with TRBJ2-3; the D gene is possibly TRBD2 (6 bases). Trimming pared 1 base from V and 2 bases from J, leaving 10 bases between. CDR3 size: 15 residues. Germline CDR1 is SGHTA and CDR2 is FQGTGA. The chain's CDR3 is CASSLNGGDTDTQYF. CDR3 nucleotides: TGTGCCAGCAGCTTAAACGGCGGGGACACAGATACGCAGTATTTT.

The chain carries TRBV2 and TRBJ2-1; 8 bases are a match to TRBD2. The CDR3 runs 19 residues. Trimming cost V 11 bases and J 0 bases; bases outside gene matches: 21. CDR1 is SNHLY and CDR2 is FYNNEI in the germline V gene. In nucleotides, the CDR3 is TGTGCCCGGGGGGGCGCCCCCCTGCGAGGCCTTCTCTCCTACAATGAGCAGTTCTTC. Translated: CARGGAPLRGLLSYNEQFF. Combining the CDR3 with reference TRBV2 and TRBJ2-1 gives the whole variable domain EPEVTQTPSHQVTQMGQEVILRCVPISNHLYFYWYRQILGQKVEFLVSFYNNEISEKSEIFDDQFSVERPDGSNFTLKIRSTKLEDSAMYFCARGGAPLRGLLSYNEQFFGPGTRLTVL.

This clone was detected a few times. This chain joins TRBV25-1 and TRBJ2-1; D possibly corresponds to TRBD2 (6 bases). The CDR3 contains 13 residues. The germline gives CDR1 MGHDK, CDR2 SYGVNS. V shed 5 bases and J shed 10 bases, with 15 bases lying between them. CDR3 nucleotides: TGTGCCAGCAGTCCCTATAGCGGTGCCGAGCAGTTCTTC. It specifies CASSPYSGAEQFF.

The chain carries TRBV18 and TRBJ1-2, with 9 bases aligning to TRBD1. The CDR3 consists of 14 residues. Germline V CDR1 and CDR2: KGHSH, LQKENI. Trimming removed 3 bases from V and 6 bases from J; junction bases left unmatched: 5. CDR3 region: CASSPRQGGDGYTF. CDR3 bases: TGTGCCAGCTCACCCCGACAGGGGGGAGATGGCTACACCTTC.

The chain employs TRBV5-8 and TRBJ2-7; 8 bases map to TRBD1. Trimming at V came to 3 bases and at J to 7 bases, leaving 12 bases not matched to a gene. CDR3 length equals 15 residues. Germline V lookup: CDR1 SGHTS, CDR2 YDEGEE. CDR3 nucleotide sequence: TGTGCCAGCAGCTCGAGGGGGCAGGGGGCGCGGGAGCAGTACTTC. As protein: CASSSRGQGAREQYF.

This sequence joins TRBV4-3 and TRBJ2-2; a possible D gene is TRBD1 (6 bases). V was pared by 1 base and J by 6 bases, with 12 bases between. There are 15 residues in the CDR3. Germline V gives CDR1 LGHNA, CDR2 YSLEER. The CDR3 protein is CASSQGVRGSGELFF. Written as DNA, the CDR3 is TGCGCCAGCAGCCAAGGAGTCAGGGGATCCGGGGAGCTGTTTTTT.

The CDR3 DNA reads TGTGCCAGCAGTTTATACTCGACAGGGATGAGCCAGTACTTC. Translated, it gives CASSLYSTGMSQYF. This chain joins TRBV28 and TRBJ2-5, with 7 bases identical to TRBD1. Losses at the gene ends were 1 base for V and 10 bases for J; bases not matched to a gene: 9. This CDR3 region has 14 residues. The germline V gene encodes CDR1 MDHEN and CDR2 SYDVKM. The whole variable domain, remainder taken from reference TRBV28 and TRBJ2-5, is DVKVTQSSRYLVKRTGEKVFLECVQDMDHENMFWYRQDPGLGLRLIYFSYDVKMKEKGDIPEGYSVSREKKERFSLILESASTNQTSMYLCASSLYSTGMSQYFGPGTRLLVL.

The J gene is TRBJ1-4, the V gene TRBV6-5; D is perhaps TRBD1 (5 bases). The germline V and J ends were trimmed by 5 bases and 4 bases, with 14 bases remaining between them. The CDR3 runs to 15 residues. Germline CDR1 is MNHEY and CDR2 is SVGAGI. The CDR3 loop is CASSTPGLINEKLFF. DNA for the CDR3: TGTGCCAGCAGTACACCGGGACTGATTAATGAAAAACTGTTTTTT.

The V gene is TRBV11-2, the J gene TRBJ2-1; D not resolved. The V end lost 0 bases, the J end lost 0 bases, and 6 bases lay between the germline ends. This CDR3 has 15 amino acids. In germline, CDR1 is SGHAT, CDR2 FQNNGV. The DNA of the CDR3 is TGTGCCAGCAGCTTAGATTTGGGCTCCTACAATGAGCAGTTCTTC. Amino acids: CASSLDLGSYNEQFF.

This clone was recorded a few times. The V call is TRBV28, the J call TRBJ1-4; TRBD1 is a possible D gene (5 bases). The CDR3 loop spans 14 amino acids. The ends were cut back, 2 bases at V and 6 bases at J, with 10 bases in the middle. The germline gives CDR1 MDHEN, CDR2 SYDVKM. The CDR3 spells CASSLQTRDEKLFF. The CDR3 bases are TGTGCCAGCAGTTTACAGACCAGGGATGAAAAACTGTTTTTT.